The 10 T cell receptor beta chains below all came from one sample that was sequenced in a study of T cell responses to AZD1222 COVID-19 vaccine. Measured with immunoSEQ multiplex PCR; TCRdb has only the in-frame clones, and not every one. The sample includes more than 100,000 clones, about nine tenths of them seen just once. The material sequenced was peripheral blood, taken on day 0 of AZD1222 vaccination. All receptors come from an adult in good health.

This clone has a handful of counts. The chain recombines TRBV23-1 with TRBJ2-7; TRBD1 aligns across 7 bases. TRBV23-1 qualifies as an ORF whose function is uncertain. CDR3 length: 15 residues. With 2 bases clipped from V and 2 bases from J, the junction kept 6 bases outside the gene matches. The chain's CDR3 is CASSQSIGGPYEQYF. For the CDR3, the DNA is TGCGCCAGCAGTCAAAGTATAGGGGGCCCCTACGAGCAGTACTTC.

This rearrangement joins TRBV19 to TRBJ1-2; D remains ambiguous. The CDR3 length is 11 residues. Germline lookup yields CDR1 LNHDA and CDR2 SQIVND (reference sequence). The V end was cut by 10 bases, the J end by 5 bases, with 11 bases between. The DNA for the CDR3 is TGTGCCACCAGAAGGGATTATGGCTACACCTTC. Protein: CATRRDYGYTF.

This chain connects TRBV7-2 to TRBJ2-1, with 9 nucleotides matching TRBD2. The CDR3 totals 16 residues. V lost 1 base to trimming and J lost 12 bases; unmatched junction nucleotides: 13. Germline V gene data show CDR1 as SGHTA and CDR2 as FQGNSA. In DNA, the CDR3 is TGTGCCAGCAGCTTAGAACTAGCGGGCCGTACCATAGGGCAGTTCTTC. Its translation: CASSLELAGRTIGQFF.

This rearrangement joins TRBV30 to TRBJ2-3, with TRBD2 matching over 7 bases. There are 15 residues in the CDR3. From germline, CDR1 is GTSNPN and CDR2 SVGIG (reference sequence). Trimming removed 3 bases from V and 0 bases from J; junction bases left unmatched: 6. The chain's CDR3 is CAWSREDQSTDTQYF. The CDR3, as DNA: TGTGCCTGGAGCCGGGAGGATCAGAGCACAGATACGCAGTATTTT.

CDR3 sequence reads: CASSSGLDGYEQYF. The CDR3 bases are TGTGCCAGCAGTTCAGGACTAGACGGCTACGAGCAGTACTTC. This chain joins TRBV27 and TRBJ2-7; 7 bases match TRBD2. This CDR3 contains 14 residues. Germline V CDR1 and CDR2: MNHEY, SMNVEV (reference sequence). V lost 4 bases, J lost 3 bases, and 6 bases stayed unmatched.

V gene TRBV5-6 combines with J gene TRBJ1-4; 8 bases map to TRBD1. V trimming: 4 bases; J trimming: 0 bases; junction bases outside the gene matches: 11. Germline V gene sequence: CDR1 SGHDT, CDR2 YYEEEE. The CDR3 consists of 18 residues. The CDR3 region is CASSPGQGGSATNEKLFF. DNA for the CDR3: TGTGCCAGCAGCCCTGGACAGGGTGGGTCCGCAACTAATGAAAAACTGTTTTTT.

The genes are TRBV27 and TRBJ1-4, with D unresolved. V was pared by 3 bases and J by 8 bases, with 13 bases between. Germline V gene sequence: CDR1 MNHEY, CDR2 SMNVEV (reference sequence). This CDR3 has 14 amino acids. The CDR3 region is CASSFTQSTEKLFF. The CDR3 bases are TGTGCCAGCAGTTTTACCCAGTCAACCGAAAAACTGTTTTTT.

V usage is TRBV20-1 and J usage is TRBJ2-7; perhaps D is TRBD1 or TRBD2 (5 bases each). Deletions cut 3 bases from V and 0 bases from J, with 15 bases between. Germline V CDR1 and CDR2: DFQATT, SNEGSKA (reference sequence). There are 15 residues in the CDR3. The CDR3 loop reads CSASRFGTASYEQYF. The CDR3 region has the DNA TGCAGTGCTAGTAGGTTCGGGACGGCCTCCTACGAGCAGTACTTC.

The rearrangement joins TRBV28 to TRBJ1-4, with TRBD1 as a possible D gene (5 bases). Germline assignment: CDR1 MDHEN and CDR2 SYDVKM. Deletions cut 9 bases from V and 0 bases from J, with 11 bases between. The CDR3 covers 14 residues. The CDR3 bases are TGTGCCAGTGTGCCAGGGTCAACTAATGAAAAACTGTTTTTT. As protein: CASVPGSTNEKLFF.

The chain couples TRBV6-2 or TRBV6-3 to TRBJ2-7; D is uncertain. Germline CDR1 and CDR2: MNHEY and SVGEGT. This CDR3 is 13 amino acids long. V shed 5 bases and J shed 2 bases, with 10 bases lying between them. CDR3 coding DNA: TGTGCCAGCAGTACGCCCCCCACCTACGAGCAGTACTTC. It specifies CASSTPPTYEQYF.